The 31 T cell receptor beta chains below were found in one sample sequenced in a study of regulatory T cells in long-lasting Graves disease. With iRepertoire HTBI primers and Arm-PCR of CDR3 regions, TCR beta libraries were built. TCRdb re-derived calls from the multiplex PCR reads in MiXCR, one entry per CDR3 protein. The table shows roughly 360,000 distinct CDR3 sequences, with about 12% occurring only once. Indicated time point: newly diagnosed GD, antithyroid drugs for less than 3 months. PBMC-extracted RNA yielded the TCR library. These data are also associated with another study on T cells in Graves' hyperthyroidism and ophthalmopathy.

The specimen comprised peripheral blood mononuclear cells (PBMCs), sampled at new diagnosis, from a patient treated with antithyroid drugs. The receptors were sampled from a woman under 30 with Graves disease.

In DNA, the CDR3 is TGCAGTCCACAGTGGGGCCAAGAGACCCAGTACTTC. It is translated as CSPQWGQETQYF. The J gene is TRBJ2-5, the V gene TRBV20-1; D is ambiguous. The germline V gene encodes CDR1 DFQATT and CDR2 SNEGSKA (reference sequence). The germline V and J ends were trimmed by 8 bases and 1 base, with 11 bases remaining between them. The CDR3 spans 12 residues.

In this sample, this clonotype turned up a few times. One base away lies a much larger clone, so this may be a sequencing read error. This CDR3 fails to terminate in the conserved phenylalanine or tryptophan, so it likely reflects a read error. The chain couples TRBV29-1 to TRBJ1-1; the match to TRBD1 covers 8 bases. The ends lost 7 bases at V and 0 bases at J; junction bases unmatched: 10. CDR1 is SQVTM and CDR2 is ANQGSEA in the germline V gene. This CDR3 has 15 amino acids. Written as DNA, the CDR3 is TGCAGCGCAGCCGGACAGGGCGGAATGAACACTGAAGCTTTCTCT. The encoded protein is CSAAGQGGMNTEAFS.

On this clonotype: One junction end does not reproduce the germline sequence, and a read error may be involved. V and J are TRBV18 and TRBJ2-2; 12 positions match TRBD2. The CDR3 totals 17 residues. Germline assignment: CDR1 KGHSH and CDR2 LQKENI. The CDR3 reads CASSPTSGRTNTGEPFF. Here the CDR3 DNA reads TGTGCCAGCTCACCAACTAGCGGGAGGACGAACACCGGGGAGCCGTTTTTT.

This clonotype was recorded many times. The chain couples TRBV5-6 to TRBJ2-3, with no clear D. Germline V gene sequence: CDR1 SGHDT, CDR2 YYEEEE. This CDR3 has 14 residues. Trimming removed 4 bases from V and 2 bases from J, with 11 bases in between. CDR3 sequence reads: CASSAFTFTDTQYF. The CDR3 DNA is TGTGCCAGCAGCGCCTTTACCTTCACAGATACGCAGTATTTT.

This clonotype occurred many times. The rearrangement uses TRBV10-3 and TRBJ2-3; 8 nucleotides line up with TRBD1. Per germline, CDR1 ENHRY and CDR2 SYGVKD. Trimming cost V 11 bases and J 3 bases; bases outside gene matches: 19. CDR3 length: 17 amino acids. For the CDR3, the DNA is TGTGCCTTCTCGAGGGCAGGGGGCCTCGTGGGGACAGATACGCAGTATTTT. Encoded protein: CAFSRAGGLVGTDTQYF.

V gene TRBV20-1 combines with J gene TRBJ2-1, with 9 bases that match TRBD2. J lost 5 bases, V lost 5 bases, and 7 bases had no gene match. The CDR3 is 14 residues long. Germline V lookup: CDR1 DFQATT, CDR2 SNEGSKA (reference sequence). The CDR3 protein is CSAGRLAVNNEQFF. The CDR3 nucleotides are TGCAGTGCTGGGCGACTAGCGGTAAACAATGAGCAGTTCTTC.

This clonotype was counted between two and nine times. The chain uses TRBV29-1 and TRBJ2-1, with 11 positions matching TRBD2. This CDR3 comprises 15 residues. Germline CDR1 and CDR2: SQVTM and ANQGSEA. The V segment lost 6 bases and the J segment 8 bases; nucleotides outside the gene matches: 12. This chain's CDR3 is CSVGRLAGGADEQFF. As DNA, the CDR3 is TGCAGCGTGGGTAGGCTAGCGGGAGGCGCAGATGAGCAGTTCTTC.

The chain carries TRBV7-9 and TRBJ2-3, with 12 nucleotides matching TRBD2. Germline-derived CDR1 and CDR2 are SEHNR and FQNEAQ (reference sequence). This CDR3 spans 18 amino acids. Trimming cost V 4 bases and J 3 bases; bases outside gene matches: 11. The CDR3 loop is CASSSRGTSGGSTDTQYF. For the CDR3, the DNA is TGTGCCAGCAGCTCCCGAGGCACTAGCGGGGGGAGTACAGATACGCAGTATTTT.

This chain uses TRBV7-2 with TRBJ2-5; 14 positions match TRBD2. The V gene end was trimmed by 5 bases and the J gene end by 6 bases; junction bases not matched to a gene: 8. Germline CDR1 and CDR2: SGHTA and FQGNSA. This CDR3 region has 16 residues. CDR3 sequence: CASSVTSGGAGKTQYF. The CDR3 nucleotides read TGTGCCAGCAGCGTGACTAGCGGGGGGGCCGGAAAGACCCAGTACTTC. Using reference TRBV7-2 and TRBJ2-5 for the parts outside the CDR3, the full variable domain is GAGVSQSPSNKVTEKGKDVELRCDPISGHTALYWYRQSLGQGLEFLIYFQGNSAPDKSGLPSDRFSAERTGGSVSTLTIQRTQQEDSAVYLCASSVTSGGAGKTQYFGPGTRLLVL.

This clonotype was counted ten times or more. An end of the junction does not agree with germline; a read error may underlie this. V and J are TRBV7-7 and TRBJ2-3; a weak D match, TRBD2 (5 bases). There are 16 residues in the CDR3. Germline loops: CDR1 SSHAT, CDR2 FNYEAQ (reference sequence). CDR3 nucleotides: TGTGCTAGCAGCCCCAGTTTGCGGGTTGCCACAGATACGCAGTATTTT. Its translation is CASSPSLRVATDTQYF.

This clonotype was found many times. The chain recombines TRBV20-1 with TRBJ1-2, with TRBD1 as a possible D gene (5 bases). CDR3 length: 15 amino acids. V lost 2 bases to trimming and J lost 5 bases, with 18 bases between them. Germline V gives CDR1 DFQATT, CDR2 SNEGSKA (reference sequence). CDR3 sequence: CSARPPGPPGYGYTF. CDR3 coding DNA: TGCAGTGCTAGACCTCCAGGGCCCCCCGGGTATGGCTACACCTTC.

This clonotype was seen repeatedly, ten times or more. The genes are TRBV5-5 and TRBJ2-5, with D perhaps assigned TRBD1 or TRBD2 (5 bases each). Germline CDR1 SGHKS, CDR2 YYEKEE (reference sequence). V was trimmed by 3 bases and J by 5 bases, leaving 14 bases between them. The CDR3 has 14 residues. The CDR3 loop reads CASSSPGTDETQYF. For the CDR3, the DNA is TGTGCCAGCAGCTCACCAGGGACGGACGAGACCCAGTACTTC.

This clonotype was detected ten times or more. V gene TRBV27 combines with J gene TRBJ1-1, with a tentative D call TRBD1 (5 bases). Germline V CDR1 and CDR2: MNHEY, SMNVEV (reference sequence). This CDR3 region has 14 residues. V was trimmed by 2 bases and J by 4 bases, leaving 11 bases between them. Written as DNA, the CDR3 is TGTGCCAGCAGTTTAGGGGCGTGGCGCACTGAAGCTTTCTTT. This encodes CASSLGAWRTEAFF.

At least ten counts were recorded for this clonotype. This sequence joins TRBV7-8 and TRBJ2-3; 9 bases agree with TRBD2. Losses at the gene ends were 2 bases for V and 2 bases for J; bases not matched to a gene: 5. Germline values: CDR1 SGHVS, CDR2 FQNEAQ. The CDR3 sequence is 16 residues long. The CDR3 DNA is TGTGCCAGCAGCTTAAGCGGGACTAGCAACACAGATACGCAGTATTTT. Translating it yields CASSLSGTSNTDTQYF.

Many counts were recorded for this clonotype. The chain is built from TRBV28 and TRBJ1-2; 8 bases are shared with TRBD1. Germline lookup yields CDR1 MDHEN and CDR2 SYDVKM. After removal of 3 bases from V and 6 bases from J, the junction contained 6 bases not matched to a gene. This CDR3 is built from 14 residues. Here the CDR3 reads CASSFQGATNGYTF. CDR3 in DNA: TGTGCCAGCAGTTTCCAGGGGGCGACCAATGGCTACACCTTC.

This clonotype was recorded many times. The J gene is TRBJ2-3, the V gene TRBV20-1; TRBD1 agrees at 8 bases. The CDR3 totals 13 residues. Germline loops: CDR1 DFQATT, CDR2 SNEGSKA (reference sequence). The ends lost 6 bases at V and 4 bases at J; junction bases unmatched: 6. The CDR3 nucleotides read TGCAGTGCGGAGGAGACAGGGGCAGATACGCAGTATTTT. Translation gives CSAEETGADTQYF.

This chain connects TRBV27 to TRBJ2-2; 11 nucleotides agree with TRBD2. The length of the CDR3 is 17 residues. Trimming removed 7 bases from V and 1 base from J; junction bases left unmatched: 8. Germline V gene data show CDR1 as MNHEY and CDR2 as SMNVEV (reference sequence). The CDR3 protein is CASTRLAGSRNTGELFF. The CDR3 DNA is TGTGCCAGCACCCGACTAGCGGGATCACGGAACACCGGGGAGCTGTTTTTT.

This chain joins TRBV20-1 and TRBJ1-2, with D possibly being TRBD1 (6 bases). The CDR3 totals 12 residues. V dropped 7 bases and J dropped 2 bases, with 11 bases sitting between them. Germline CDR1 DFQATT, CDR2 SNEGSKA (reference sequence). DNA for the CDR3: TGCAGTGTTCTCGGACAGAACTATGGCTACACCTTC. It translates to CSVLGQNYGYTF.

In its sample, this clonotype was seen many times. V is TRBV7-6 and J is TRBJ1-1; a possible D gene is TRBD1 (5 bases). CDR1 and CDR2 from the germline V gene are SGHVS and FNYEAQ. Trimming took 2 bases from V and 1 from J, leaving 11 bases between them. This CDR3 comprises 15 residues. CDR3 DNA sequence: TGTGCCAGCAGCTTATATACCGGGGGGAACACTGAAGCTTTCTTT. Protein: CASSLYTGGNTEAFF.

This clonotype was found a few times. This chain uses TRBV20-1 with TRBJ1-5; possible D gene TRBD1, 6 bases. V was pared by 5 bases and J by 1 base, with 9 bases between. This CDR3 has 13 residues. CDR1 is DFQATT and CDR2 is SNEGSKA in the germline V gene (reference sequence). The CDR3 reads CSAYDRSNQPQHF. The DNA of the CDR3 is TGCAGTGCTTACGACAGGAGCAATCAGCCCCAGCATTTT.

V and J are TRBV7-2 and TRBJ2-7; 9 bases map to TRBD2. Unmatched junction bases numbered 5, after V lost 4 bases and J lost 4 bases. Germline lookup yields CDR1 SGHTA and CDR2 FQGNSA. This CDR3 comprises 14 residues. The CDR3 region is CASSSSTSGYEQYF. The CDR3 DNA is TGTGCCAGCAGCTCGTCGACTAGCGGATACGAGCAGTACTTC.

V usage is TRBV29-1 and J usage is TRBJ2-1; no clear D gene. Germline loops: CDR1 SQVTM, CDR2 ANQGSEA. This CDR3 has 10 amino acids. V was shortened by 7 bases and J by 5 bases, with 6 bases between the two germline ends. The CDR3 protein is CSGHDNEQFF. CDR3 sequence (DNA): TGCAGCGGCCATGACAATGAGCAGTTCTTC.

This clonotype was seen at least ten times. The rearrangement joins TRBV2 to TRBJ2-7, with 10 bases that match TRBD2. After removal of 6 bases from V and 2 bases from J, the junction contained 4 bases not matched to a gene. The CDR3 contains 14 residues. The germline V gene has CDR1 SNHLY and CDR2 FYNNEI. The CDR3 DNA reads TGTGCCAGCAGGGGACTAGCGATGCCCTACGAGCAGTACTTC. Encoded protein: CASRGLAMPYEQYF.

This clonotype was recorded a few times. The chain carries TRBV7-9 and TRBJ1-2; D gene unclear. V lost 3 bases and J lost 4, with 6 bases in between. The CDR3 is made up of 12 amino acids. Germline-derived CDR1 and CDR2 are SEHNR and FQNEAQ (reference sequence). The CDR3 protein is CASSFPGYGYTF. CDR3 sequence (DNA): TGTGCCAGCAGCTTCCCAGGCTATGGCTACACCTTC.

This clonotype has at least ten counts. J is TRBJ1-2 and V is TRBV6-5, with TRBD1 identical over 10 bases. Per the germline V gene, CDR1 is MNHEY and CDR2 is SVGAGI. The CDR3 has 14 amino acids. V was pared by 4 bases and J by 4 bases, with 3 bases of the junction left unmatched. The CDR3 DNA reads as TGTGCCAGCAGTTGGGGACAGGGGATCTATGGCTACACCTTC. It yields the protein CASSWGQGIYGYTF.

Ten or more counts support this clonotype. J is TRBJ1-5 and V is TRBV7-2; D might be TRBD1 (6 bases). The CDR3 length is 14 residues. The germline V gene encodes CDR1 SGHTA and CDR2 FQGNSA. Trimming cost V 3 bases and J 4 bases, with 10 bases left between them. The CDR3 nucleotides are TGTGCCAGCAGCTTTCAGGGGCGTAATCAGCCCCAGCATTTT. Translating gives CASSFQGRNQPQHF.

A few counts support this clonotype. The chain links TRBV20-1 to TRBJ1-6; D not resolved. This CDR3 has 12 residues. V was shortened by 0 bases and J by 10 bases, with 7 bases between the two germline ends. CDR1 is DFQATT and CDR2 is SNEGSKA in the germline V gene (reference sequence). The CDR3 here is CSARDGLSPLHF. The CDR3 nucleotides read TGCAGTGCTAGAGATGGTCTATCACCCCTCCACTTT.

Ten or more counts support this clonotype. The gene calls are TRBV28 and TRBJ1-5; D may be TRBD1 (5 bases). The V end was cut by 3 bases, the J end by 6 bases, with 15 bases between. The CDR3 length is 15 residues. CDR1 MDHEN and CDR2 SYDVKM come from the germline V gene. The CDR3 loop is CASSFAQGTAQPQHF. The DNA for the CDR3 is TGTGCCAGCAGTTTCGCCCAGGGTACCGCTCAGCCCCAGCATTTT.

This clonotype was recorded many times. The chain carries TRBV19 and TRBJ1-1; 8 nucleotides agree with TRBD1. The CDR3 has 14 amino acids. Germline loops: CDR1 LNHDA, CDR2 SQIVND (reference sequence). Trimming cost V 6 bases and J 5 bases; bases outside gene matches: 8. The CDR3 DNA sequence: TGTGCCAGTAGCCCAGGGACAGGTGGGACTGAAGCTTTCTTT. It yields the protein CASSPGTGGTEAFF. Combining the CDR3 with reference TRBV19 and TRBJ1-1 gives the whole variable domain DGGITQSPKYLFRKEGQNVTLSCEQNLNHDAMYWYRQDPGQGLRLIYYSQIVNDFQKGDIAEGYSVSREKKESFPLTVTSAQKNPTAFYLCASSPGTGGTEAFFGQGTRLTVV.

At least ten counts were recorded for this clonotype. CDR3 residues: CAISENLGHSETQYF. DNA for the CDR3: TGTGCCATCAGTGAGAACTTGGGGCACAGTGAGACCCAGTACTTC. The chain is built from TRBV10-3 and TRBJ2-5; possible D gene TRBD1, 5 bases. Trimming stripped 2 bases from V and 5 bases from J, with 15 bases between. This CDR3 spans 15 amino acids. The V gene's germline CDR1 is ENHRY and CDR2 SYGVKD.

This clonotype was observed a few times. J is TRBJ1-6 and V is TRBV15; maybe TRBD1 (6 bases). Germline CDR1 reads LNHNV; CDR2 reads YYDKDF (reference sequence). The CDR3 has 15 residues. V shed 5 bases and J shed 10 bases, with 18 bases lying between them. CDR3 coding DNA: TGTGCCACCAGCCAATACGGGGGGCGGTGGTCACCCCTCCACTTT. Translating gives CATSQYGGRWSPLHF.